The 10 T cell receptor beta chains below all came from one sample that was sequenced in a study of blood T cell repertoires in COVID-19. Some clones are missing from TCRdb's copy, which holds only in-frame ones; the method was immunoSEQ multiplex PCR. The sample lists 350,000 or so clones; nearly 90% were seen once. Source material: peripheral blood. These receptors were taken from a man between 18 and 29 years old with active or convalescent COVID-19.

The chain combines TRBV7-2 with TRBJ2-4, with D maybe TRBD2 (5 bases). The V gene's germline CDR1 is SGHTA and CDR2 FQGNSA. The germline V and J ends were trimmed by 7 bases and 1 base, with 20 bases remaining between them. The CDR3 is made up of 17 amino acids. The CDR3 region has the DNA TGTGCCAGCACAGATAGGGCGGCCTGGGAGGCCAAAAACATTCAGTACTTC. Its translation is CASTDRAAWEAKNIQYF.

The V gene is TRBV28, the J gene TRBJ1-2; D is possibly TRBD1 (5 bases). Germline V lookup: CDR1 MDHEN, CDR2 SYDVKM. The CDR3 consists of 15 residues. Trimming cost V 2 bases and J 8 bases, with 18 bases left between them. Written as DNA, the CDR3 is TGTGCCAGCAGTTTAGACATTCGGGGGAATAACGGCTACACCTTC. Translation gives CASSLDIRGNNGYTF.

The chain links TRBV27 to TRBJ1-1; D is ambiguous. The CDR3 covers 14 residues. In germline, CDR1 is MNHEY, CDR2 SMNVEV (reference sequence). The V and J ends lost 2 bases and 1 base respectively, with 8 bases between them. Here the CDR3 DNA reads TGTGCCAGCAGTTTAGGAGCCCAGAACACTGAAGCTTTCTTT. It specifies CASSLGAQNTEAFF.

CDR3 nucleotide sequence: TGTGCCAGCAGCGTACATCGCACAGATACGCAGTATTTT. Protein sequence: CASSVHRTDTQYF. The chain couples TRBV7-8 to TRBJ2-3; unclear D gene. Trimming removed 5 bases from V and 1 base from J, with 7 bases in between. Per the germline V gene, CDR1 is SGHVS and CDR2 is FQNEAQ. This CDR3 comprises 13 residues.

This chain joins TRBV6-5 and TRBJ2-7; weak D call: TRBD2 (5 bases). CDR3 length equals 12 residues. V shed 6 bases and J shed 3 bases, with 9 bases lying between them. Looked up from germline, CDR1 is MNHEY and CDR2 is SVGAGI. The chain's CDR3 is CASSEGYYEQYF. The CDR3 DNA sequence: TGTGCCAGCAGCGAGGGTTACTACGAGCAGTACTTC.

The rearrangement links TRBV18 to TRBJ2-6; D remains unclear. V was trimmed by 3 bases and J by 1 base, leaving 10 bases between them. Germline assignment: CDR1 KGHSH and CDR2 LQKENI. CDR3 size: 16 residues. The chain's CDR3 is CASSPYLQSGANVLTF. As DNA, the CDR3 is TGTGCCAGCTCACCCTACCTGCAATCTGGGGCCAACGTCCTGACTTTC.

J is TRBJ2-4 and V is TRBV11-2; TRBD2 is a possible D gene (5 bases). Per germline, CDR1 SGHAT and CDR2 FQNNGV. V lost 1 base to trimming and J lost 9 bases, with 13 bases between them. The CDR3 sequence is 14 residues long. CDR3 nucleotide sequence: TGTGCCAGCAGCTTAGTGGCGGGCTCGGGCATTCAGTACTTC. Protein: CASSLVAGSGIQYF.

The genes are TRBV2 and TRBJ1-3; a weak D match, TRBD1 (6 bases). V lost 6 bases and J lost 0, with 9 bases in between. This CDR3 is built from 14 residues. Germline values: CDR1 SNHLY, CDR2 FYNNEI. CDR3 amino acids: CASRGASSGNTIYF. In nucleotides, the CDR3 is TGTGCCAGCAGGGGGGCCAGCTCTGGAAACACCATATATTTT.

The rearrangement links TRBV25-1 to TRBJ1-5, with 11 bases identical to TRBD1. The CDR3 is made up of 15 amino acids. Germline CDR1 and CDR2: MGHDK and SYGVNS. V was clipped by 4 bases and J by 6 bases; unmatched bases: 5. This CDR3 is CASSGEGTGGQPQHF. The CDR3 nucleotides read TGTGCCAGCAGTGGGGAAGGGACAGGGGGTCAGCCCCAGCATTTT.

This clone was seen only once. V and J are TRBV7-2 and TRBJ2-3, with D possibly matching TRBD2 (5 bases). Trimming shortened V by 5 bases and J by 6 bases, and 15 bases separated the two germline ends. The V gene's germline CDR1 is SGHTA and CDR2 FQGNSA. The CDR3 is 14 residues long. The CDR3 is CASSTYRETDTQYF. The DNA of the CDR3 is TGTGCCAGCAGCACCTACCGGGAAACGGATACGCAGTATTTT.